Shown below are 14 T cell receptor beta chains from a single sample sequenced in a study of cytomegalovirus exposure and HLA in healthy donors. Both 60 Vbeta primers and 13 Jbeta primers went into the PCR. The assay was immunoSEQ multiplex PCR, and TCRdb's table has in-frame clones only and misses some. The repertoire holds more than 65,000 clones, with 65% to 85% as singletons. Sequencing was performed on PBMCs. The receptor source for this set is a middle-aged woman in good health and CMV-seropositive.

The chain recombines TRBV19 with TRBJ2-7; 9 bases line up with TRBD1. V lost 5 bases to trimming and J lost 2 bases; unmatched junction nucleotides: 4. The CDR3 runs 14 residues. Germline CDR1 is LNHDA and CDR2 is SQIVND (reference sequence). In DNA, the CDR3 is TGTGCCAGTAGTCCCGGGACAGGGACCTACGAGCAGTACTTC. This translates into CASSPGTGTYEQYF.

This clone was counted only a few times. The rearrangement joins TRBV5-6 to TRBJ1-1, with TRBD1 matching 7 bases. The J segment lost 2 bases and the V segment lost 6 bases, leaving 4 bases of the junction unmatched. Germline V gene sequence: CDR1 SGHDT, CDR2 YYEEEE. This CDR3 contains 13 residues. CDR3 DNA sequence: TGTGCCAGCATGGGGACAGCAAACACTGAAGCTTTCTTT. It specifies CASMGTANTEAFF.

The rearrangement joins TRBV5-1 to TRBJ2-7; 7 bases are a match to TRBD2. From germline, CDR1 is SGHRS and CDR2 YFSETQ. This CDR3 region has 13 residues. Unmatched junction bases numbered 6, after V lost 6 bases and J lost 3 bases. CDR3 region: CASKPSGGYEQYF. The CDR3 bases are TGCGCCAGCAAACCGTCGGGGGGCTACGAGCAGTACTTC.

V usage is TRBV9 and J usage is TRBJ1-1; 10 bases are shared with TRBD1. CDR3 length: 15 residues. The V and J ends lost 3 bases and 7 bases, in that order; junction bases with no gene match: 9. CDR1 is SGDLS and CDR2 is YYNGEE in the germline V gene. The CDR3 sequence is CASSGGSRTGGEAFF. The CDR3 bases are TGTGCCAGCAGCGGCGGATCACGGACAGGGGGTGAAGCTTTCTTT.

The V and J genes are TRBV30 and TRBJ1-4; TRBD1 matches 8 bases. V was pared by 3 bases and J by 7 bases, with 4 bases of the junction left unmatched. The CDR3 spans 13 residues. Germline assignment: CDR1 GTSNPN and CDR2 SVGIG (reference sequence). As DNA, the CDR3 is TGTGCCTGGAGGACAGGGGCGGGTGAAAAACTGTTTTTT. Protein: CAWRTGAGEKLFF.

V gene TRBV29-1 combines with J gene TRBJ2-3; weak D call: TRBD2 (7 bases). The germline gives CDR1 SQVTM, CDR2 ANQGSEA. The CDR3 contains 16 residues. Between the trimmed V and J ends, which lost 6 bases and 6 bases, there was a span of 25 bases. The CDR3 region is CSVGGRWRGDSDTQYF. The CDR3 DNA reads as TGCAGCGTGGGGGGGCGTTGGAGGGGAGATTCGGATACGCAGTATTTT.

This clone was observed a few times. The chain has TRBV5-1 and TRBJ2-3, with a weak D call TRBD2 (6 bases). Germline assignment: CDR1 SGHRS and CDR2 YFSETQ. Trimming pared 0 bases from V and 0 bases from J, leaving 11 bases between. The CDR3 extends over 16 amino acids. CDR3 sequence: CASSLVSGASTDTQYF. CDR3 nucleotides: TGCGCCAGCAGCTTGGTTAGCGGAGCTAGCACAGATACGCAGTATTTT.

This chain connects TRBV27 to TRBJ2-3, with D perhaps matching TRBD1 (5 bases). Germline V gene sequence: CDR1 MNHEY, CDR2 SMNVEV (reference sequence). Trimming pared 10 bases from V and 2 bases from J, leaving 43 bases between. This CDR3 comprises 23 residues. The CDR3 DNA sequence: TGTGCCAACCCCCACCCCCCACTCAGGGTTGTATGGGCGCACCCCACTTACACAGATACGCAGTATTTT. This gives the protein CANPHPPLRVVWAHPTYTDTQYF.

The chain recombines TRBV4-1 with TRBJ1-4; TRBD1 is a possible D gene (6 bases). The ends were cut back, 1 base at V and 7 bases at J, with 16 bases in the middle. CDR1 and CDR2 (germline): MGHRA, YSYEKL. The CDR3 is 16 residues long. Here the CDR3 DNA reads TGCGCCAGCAGCCAAGCGATCGGGGGGCTTGTTGAAAAACTGTTTTTT. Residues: CASSQAIGGLVEKLFF.

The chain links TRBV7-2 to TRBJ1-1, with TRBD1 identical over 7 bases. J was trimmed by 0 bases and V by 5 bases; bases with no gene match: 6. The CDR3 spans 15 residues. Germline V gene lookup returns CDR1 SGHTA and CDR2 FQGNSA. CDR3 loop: CASSLTGQMNTEAFF. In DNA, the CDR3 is TGTGCCAGCAGCCTCACGGGACAGATGAACACTGAAGCTTTCTTT.

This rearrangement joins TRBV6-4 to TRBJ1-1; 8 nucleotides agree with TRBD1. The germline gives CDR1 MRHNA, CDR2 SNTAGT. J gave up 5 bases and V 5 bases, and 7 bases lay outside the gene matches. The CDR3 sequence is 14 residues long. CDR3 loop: CASSTKQGETEAFF. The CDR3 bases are TGTGCCAGCAGTACCAAACAGGGGGAGACTGAAGCTTTCTTT.

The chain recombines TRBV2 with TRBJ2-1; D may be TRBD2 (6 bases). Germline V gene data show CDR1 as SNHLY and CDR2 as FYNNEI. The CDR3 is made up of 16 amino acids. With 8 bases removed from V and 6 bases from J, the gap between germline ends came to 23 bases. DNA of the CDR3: TGTGCCAGCTCAGCTAACAGTGGCGGGGTTTTCAATGAGCAGTTCTTC. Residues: CASSANSGGVFNEQFF.

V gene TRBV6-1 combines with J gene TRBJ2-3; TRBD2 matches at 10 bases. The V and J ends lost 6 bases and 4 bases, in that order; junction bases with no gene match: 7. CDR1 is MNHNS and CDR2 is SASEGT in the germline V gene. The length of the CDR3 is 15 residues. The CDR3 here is CASRYPGTSADTQYF. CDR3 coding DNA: TGTGCCAGCAGATATCCTGGGACTAGCGCAGATACGCAGTATTTT.

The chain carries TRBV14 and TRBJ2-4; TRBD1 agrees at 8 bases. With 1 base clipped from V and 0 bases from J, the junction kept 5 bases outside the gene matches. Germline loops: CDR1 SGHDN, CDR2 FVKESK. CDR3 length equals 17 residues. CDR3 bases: TGTGCCAGCAGCCAAGCTCGACAGGGGTTAGCCAAAAACATTCAGTACTTC. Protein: CASSQARQGLAKNIQYF.